A selection of T cell receptor beta chains follows, all from one sample in a study of blood T cell repertoires in COVID-19. Data came from immunoSEQ multiplex PCR; TCRdb stores just in-frame clones and leaves some out. The sample has approximately 350,000 clones, about 90% seen once. Sequenced material: peripheral blood. Source of these receptors: a woman aged 50 to 60 with COVID-19, enrolled during active disease. The CDR3 runs from the conserved cysteine through the conserved F or W. The D gene is left open where the match is weak. Part of the rows lack a size; the others show once, few, many or a class for expanded clones.

clone_size: few
d_call: TRBD1
v_call: TRBV7-9
j_call: TRBJ1-4
cdr3_aa: CASSSQGANEKLFF
cdr3_nt: TGTGCCAGCAGCTCGCAGGGGGCTAATGAAAAACTGTTTTTT

clone_size: NA
d_call: NA
v_call: TRBV11-3
j_call: TRBJ2-7
cdr3_aa: CASSLVGGSYEQYF
cdr3_nt: TGTGCCAGCAGCTTAGTGGGGGGCTCCTACGAGCAGTACTTC

clone_size: many
d_call: NA
v_call: TRBV11-2
j_call: TRBJ2-3
cdr3_aa: CASSLGPSEGTDTQYF
cdr3_nt: TGTGCCAGCAGCCTGGGGCCATCCGAGGGCACAGATACGCAGTATTTT

clone_size: NA
d_call: NA
v_call: TRBV23-1
j_call: TRBJ1-2
cdr3_aa: CASSQPTEFANYGYTF
cdr3_nt: TGCGCCAGCAGTCAGCCTACAGAATTTGCGAACTATGGCTACACCTTC

clone_size: NA
d_call: NA
v_call: TRBV25-1
j_call: TRBJ1-6
cdr3_aa: CASSDRGESPLHF
cdr3_nt: TGTGCCAGCAGTGACAGGGGAGAATCACCCCTCCACTTT

clone_size: NA
d_call: TRBD1
v_call: TRBV7-6
j_call: TRBJ2-1
cdr3_aa: CASSLPRGAGTGYNEQFF
cdr3_nt: TGTGCCAGCAGCTTACCTCGCGGGGCCGGGACAGGGTACAATGAGCAGTTCTTC

clone_size: NA
d_call: NA
v_call: TRBV9
j_call: TRBJ1-3
cdr3_aa: CASSVESPRSGNTIYF
cdr3_nt: TGTGCCAGCAGCGTTGAATCCCCGCGGTCTGGAAACACCATATATTTT

clone_size: few
d_call: TRBD1
v_call: TRBV15
j_call: TRBJ1-2
cdr3_aa: CATSGGQGVSYGYTF
cdr3_nt: TGTGCCACCAGCGGAGGACAGGGGGTTTCCTATGGCTACACCTTC

clone_size: NA
d_call: NA
v_call: TRBV11-3
j_call: TRBJ2-1
cdr3_aa: CASSQHPDLTYNEQFF
cdr3_nt: TGTGCCAGCAGCCAACACCCGGACTTAACCTACAATGAGCAGTTCTTC

clone_size: NA
d_call: NA
v_call: TRBV4-1
j_call: TRBJ1-6
cdr3_aa: CASRRDVRTITNSPLHF
cdr3_nt: TGCGCCAGCAGGCGAGATGTTAGGACAATAACTAATTCACCCCTCCACTTT

clone_size: NA
d_call: NA
v_call: TRBV10-1
j_call: TRBJ2-3
cdr3_aa: CASSDFSGSTDTQYF
cdr3_nt: TGCGCCAGCAGTGACTTTAGCGGTAGCACAGATACGCAGTATTTT

clone_size: NA
d_call: NA
v_call: TRBV7-2
j_call: TRBJ2-2
cdr3_aa: CASSLGGSEITGELFF
cdr3_nt: TGTGCCAGCAGCTTAGGAGGATCCGAAATCACCGGGGAGCTGTTTTTT

clone_size: NA
d_call: NA
v_call: TRBV5-1
j_call: TRBJ1-3
cdr3_aa: CASSLEGRVSGNTIYF
cdr3_nt: TGCGCCAGCAGCTTGGAGGGCAGGGTCTCTGGAAACACCATATATTTT

clone_size: NA
d_call: TRBD1
v_call: TRBV19
j_call: TRBJ1-3
cdr3_aa: CASSRINRDSGNTIYF
cdr3_nt: TGTGCCAGTAGTCGCATAAACAGGGACAGTGGAAACACCATATATTTT

clone_size: few
d_call: NA
v_call: TRBV7-9
j_call: TRBJ1-1
cdr3_aa: CASSLQQGAEAFF
cdr3_nt: TGTGCCAGCAGCTTACAACAGGGTGCTGAAGCTTTCTTT

clone_size: NA
d_call: TRBD2
v_call: TRBV12-5
j_call: TRBJ2-5
cdr3_aa: CASGSLTSGLQETQYF
cdr3_nt: TGTGCTAGTGGTTCCCTAACTAGCGGCCTTCAAGAGACCCAGTACTTC

clone_size: once
d_call: NA
v_call: TRBV6-6
j_call: TRBJ1-5
cdr3_aa: CASSWGTGHQPQHF
cdr3_nt: TGTGCCAGCAGTTGGGGAACAGGGCACCAGCCCCAGCATTTT

clone_size: NA
d_call: NA
v_call: TRBV6-5
j_call: TRBJ2-7
cdr3_aa: CASSRQAFYEQYF
cdr3_nt: TGTGCCAGCAGTCGTCAGGCGTTCTACGAGCAGTACTTC

clone_size: NA
d_call: TRBD1
v_call: TRBV7-9
j_call: TRBJ1-4
cdr3_aa: CASSLTGSEKLFF
cdr3_nt: TGTGCCAGCAGCTTGACAGGGAGTGAAAAACTGTTTTTT

clone_size: NA
d_call: NA
v_call: TRBV30
j_call: TRBJ2-3
cdr3_aa: CAWSTGHADTQYF
cdr3_nt: TGTGCCTGGAGTACCGGACATGCAGATACGCAGTATTTT

clone_size: NA
d_call: NA
v_call: TRBV4-1
j_call: TRBJ1-4
cdr3_aa: CASSQVRRGRSEKLFF
cdr3_nt: TGCGCCAGCAGCCAAGTACGGCGAGGGCGGAGTGAAAAACTGTTTTTT

clone_size: NA
d_call: TRBD1
v_call: TRBV5-8
j_call: TRBJ1-2
cdr3_aa: CASSPGTANNYGYTF
cdr3_nt: TGTGCCAGCAGCCCGGGGACAGCCAATAACTATGGCTACACCTTC

clone_size: NA
d_call: NA
v_call: TRBV29-1
j_call: TRBJ1-2
cdr3_aa: CSVDPGGGARGYTF
cdr3_nt: TGCAGCGTTGACCCAGGCGGGGGGGCGCGAGGCTACACCTTC

clone_size: NA
d_call: NA
v_call: TRBV27
j_call: TRBJ1-2
cdr3_aa: CASSSQGYGYTF
cdr3_nt: TGTGCCAGCAGTTCCCAGGGGTATGGCTACACCTTC

clone_size: NA
d_call: TRBD2
v_call: TRBV14
j_call: TRBJ2-3
cdr3_aa: CASSPGTSGRSDTQYF
cdr3_nt: TGTGCCAGCAGCCCAGGGACTAGCGGGAGATCAGATACGCAGTATTTT

clone_size: once
d_call: NA
v_call: TRBV21-1
j_call: TRBJ2-1
cdr3_aa: CASSTTTSGRARDYNEQFF
cdr3_nt: TGTGCCAGCAGCACCACGACTAGCGGGAGGGCCCGGGACTACAATGAGCAGTTCTTC

clone_size: NA
d_call: TRBD2
v_call: TRBV5-4
j_call: TRBJ2-7
cdr3_aa: CASSPTLLAGSYEQYF
cdr3_nt: TGTGCCAGCAGCCCAACTCTCCTAGCGGGATCCTACGAGCAGTACTTC

clone_size: NA
d_call: TRBD2
v_call: TRBV7-9
j_call: TRBJ2-5
cdr3_aa: CASSSGGLAGPQETQYF
cdr3_nt: TGTGCCAGCAGCTCCGGGGGACTAGCGGGTCCGCAAGAGACCCAGTACTTC

clone_size: medium-sized
d_call: TRBD1
v_call: TRBV5-1
j_call: TRBJ1-1
cdr3_aa: CASSAGGTTEAFF
cdr3_nt: TGCGCCAGCAGCGCAGGGGGAACGACTGAAGCTTTCTTT

clone_size: NA
d_call: NA
v_call: TRBV7-9
j_call: TRBJ1-1
cdr3_aa: CASSLAQGLVAEAFF
cdr3_nt: TGTGCCAGCAGCTTAGCCCAGGGGCTAGTCGCTGAAGCTTTCTTT

clone_size: few
d_call: TRBD2
v_call: TRBV5-6
j_call: TRBJ2-2
cdr3_aa: CASSSWGGGTGELFF
cdr3_nt: TGTGCCAGCAGCTCCTGGGGGGGTGGCACCGGGGAGCTGTTTTTT

clone_size: NA
d_call: TRBD1
v_call: TRBV4-1
j_call: TRBJ1-1
cdr3_aa: CASSQNRGNTEAFF
cdr3_nt: TGCGCCAGCAGCCAAAACAGGGGTAACACTGAAGCTTTCTTT

clone_size: NA
d_call: NA
v_call: TRBV7-9
j_call: TRBJ1-1
cdr3_aa: CASSLDQGFAEAFF
cdr3_nt: TGTGCCAGCAGCTTAGATCAGGGTTTCGCTGAAGCTTTCTTT

clone_size: NA
d_call: TRBD2
v_call: TRBV29-1
j_call: TRBJ2-1
cdr3_aa: CSVRTSGVYNEQFF
cdr3_nt: TGCAGCGTCCGTACTAGCGGAGTCTACAATGAGCAGTTCTTC

clone_size: NA
d_call: NA
v_call: TRBV2
j_call: TRBJ2-7
cdr3_aa: CASVHGYEQYF
cdr3_nt: TGTGCCAGCGTTCACGGTTACGAGCAGTACTTC

clone_size: NA
d_call: TRBD1
v_call: TRBV18
j_call: TRBJ2-5
cdr3_aa: CASSRGTGVIETQYF
cdr3_nt: TGTGCCAGCTCACGTGGGACAGGGGTGATAGAGACCCAGTACTTC

clone_size: NA
d_call: NA
v_call: TRBV30
j_call: TRBJ1-5
cdr3_aa: CAWNEGGNQPQHF
cdr3_nt: TGTGCCTGGAACGAGGGTGGCAATCAGCCCCAGCATTTT

clone_size: NA
d_call: TRBD1
v_call: TRBV9
j_call: TRBJ1-5
cdr3_aa: CASSPGQGINQPQHF
cdr3_nt: TGTGCCAGCAGCCCCGGACAGGGGATCAATCAGCCCCAGCATTTT

clone_size: NA
d_call: NA
v_call: TRBV7-3
j_call: TRBJ1-1
cdr3_aa: CASSENGQGYTEAFF
cdr3_nt: TGTGCCAGCAGCGAGAACGGCCAGGGATACACTGAAGCTTTCTTT

clone_size: NA
d_call: NA
v_call: TRBV6-1
j_call: TRBJ1-5
cdr3_aa: CASSDTRYSNQPQHF
cdr3_nt: TGTGCCAGCAGTGATACCCGCTATAGCAATCAGCCCCAGCATTTT

clone_size: NA
d_call: TRBD1
v_call: TRBV5-5
j_call: TRBJ2-7
cdr3_aa: CASSLGTGEGEQYF
cdr3_nt: TGTGCCAGCAGCCTAGGGACAGGAGAGGGCGAGCAGTACTTC

clone_size: NA
d_call: TRBD2
v_call: TRBV2
j_call: TRBJ2-1
cdr3_aa: CASSEQRDDNEQFF
cdr3_nt: TGTGCCAGCAGTGAGCAGCGGGACGACAATGAGCAGTTCTTC

clone_size: NA
d_call: TRBD2
v_call: TRBV7-2
j_call: TRBJ2-1
cdr3_aa: CASSSGTSGYNEQFF
cdr3_nt: TGTGCCAGCAGCTCCGGGACTAGCGGCTACAATGAGCAGTTCTTC

clone_size: NA
d_call: TRBD1
v_call: TRBV11-3
j_call: TRBJ2-5
cdr3_aa: CASSLDRTGTAQYF
cdr3_nt: TGTGCCAGCAGCTTAGATAGGACAGGGACGGCCCAGTACTTC

clone_size: NA
d_call: NA
v_call: TRBV7-2
j_call: TRBJ2-7
cdr3_aa: CASSSYYEWYF
cdr3_nt: TGTGCCAGCAGCTCCTACTACGAGTGGTACTTC

clone_size: NA
d_call: TRBD2
v_call: TRBV5-6
j_call: TRBJ2-2
cdr3_aa: CASSFGLANGELFF
cdr3_nt: TGTGCCAGCAGCTTTGGACTAGCTAACGGGGAGCTGTTTTTT

clone_size: NA
d_call: NA
v_call: TRBV29-1
j_call: TRBJ2-7
cdr3_aa: CSVVGLPKNEQYF
cdr3_nt: TGCAGCGTTGTGGGACTGCCGAAGAATGAGCAGTACTTC

clone_size: NA
d_call: NA
v_call: TRBV19
j_call: TRBJ2-1
cdr3_aa: CASTPLGTSFYNEQFF
cdr3_nt: TGTGCCAGTACCCCGCTGGGAACTAGTTTCTACAATGAGCAGTTCTTC

clone_size: NA
d_call: NA
v_call: TRBV6-2/TRBV6-3
j_call: TRBJ2-7
cdr3_aa: CASSYSGAGVYEQYF
cdr3_nt: TGTGCCAGCAGTTACTCGGGGGCCGGGGTCTACGAGCAGTACTTC